This is a list of T cell receptor beta chains from one sample in a study of post-analysis software for immune sequencing data. MiXCR, applied by TCRdb to the PCR reads, yields one record per CDR3 protein. The sample lists roughly 730,000 distinct CDR3 sequences; 25% to 30% were seen once. Source material: blood. These receptor sequences come from a girl under 18 with multiple sclerosis. Each CDR3 is given with its conserved first and last residue. Each record gives: V gene, clone size, D gene, J gene, CDR3 DNA, CDR3 protein. A D gene is named only where the DNA matches it firmly. Clone size appears in some rows only: once, few, many, or a class for an expanded clone.

v_gene: TRBV7-6
abundance: few
d_gene: TRBD2
j_gene: TRBJ2-7
CDR3nt: TGTGCCAGCAGCCCGCTTAGGACTAGCGGCTCCTACGAGCAGTACTTC
CDR3aa: CASSPLRTSGSYEQYF

v_gene: TRBV20-1
abundance: -
d_gene: -
j_gene: TRBJ1-2
CDR3nt: TGCAATGCTAGAGTAGGGGCCGACCTGGATGGCTACACCTTC
CDR3aa: CNARVGADLDGYTF

v_gene: TRBV15
abundance: -
d_gene: -
j_gene: TRBJ1-6
CDR3nt: TGTGCCACCAGCAGAGATTTGGGGAATTCACCCCTCCACTTT
CDR3aa: CATSRDLGNSPLHF

v_gene: TRBV4-3
abundance: few
d_gene: -
j_gene: TRBJ2-7
CDR3nt: TGCGCCAGCAGCCAAGATTGGGCAGGAGCAACCTACGAGCAGTACTTC
CDR3aa: CASSQDWAGATYEQYF

v_gene: TRBV4-2
abundance: few
d_gene: -
j_gene: TRBJ2-7
CDR3nt: TGTGCCAGCAGCCAAGGAACTAGTCTTCAGTACTTC
CDR3aa: CASSQGTSLQYF

v_gene: TRBV12-3/TRBV12-4
abundance: once
d_gene: -
j_gene: TRBJ2-7
CDR3nt: -
CDR3aa: CACSAGSETQYF

v_gene: TRBV20-1
abundance: -
d_gene: -
j_gene: TRBJ2-1
CDR3nt: TGCAGTGCCATCTCGGTGAGCTCCTACAATGAGCAGTTCTTC
CDR3aa: CSAISVSSYNEQFF

v_gene: TRBV27
abundance: few
d_gene: TRBD2
j_gene: TRBJ2-7
CDR3nt: TGTGCCAGCAGTTTCTTTGGGACTAGCGGATCCTACGAGCAGTACTTC
CDR3aa: CASSFFGTSGSYEQYF

v_gene: TRBV11-2
abundance: -
d_gene: -
j_gene: TRBJ2-6
CDR3nt: TGTGCCAGCAGTACACACCGAGCGGATAAAGGATTCTTCTCTGGGGCCAACGTCCTGACTTTC
CDR3aa: CASSTHRADKGFFSGANVLTF

v_gene: TRBV7-9
abundance: -
d_gene: -
j_gene: TRBJ1-2
CDR3nt: TGTGCCAGCACCGTTGGGGGGGCCCCCAACTATGGCTACACCTTC
CDR3aa: CASTVGGAPNYGYTF

v_gene: TRBV3-1
abundance: once
d_gene: -
j_gene: TRBJ2-7
CDR3nt: TGTGCCAGCAGCCCCCGAGGCGGCACCTACTTCTCCTACGAGCAGTACTTC
CDR3aa: CASSPRGGTYFSYEQYF

v_gene: TRBV2
abundance: -
d_gene: -
j_gene: TRBJ2-5
CDR3nt: TGTGCCAGCAGGGTCGCGGTCGGGACGTGGGGAGAGCAGTACTTC
CDR3aa: CASRVAVGTWGEQYF

v_gene: TRBV7-2
abundance: few
d_gene: TRBD2
j_gene: TRBJ2-1
CDR3nt: TGTGCCAGCAGCTTAGCCCCCGGGAGGGACAACAATGAGCAGTTCTTC
CDR3aa: CASSLAPGRDNNEQFF

v_gene: TRBV2
abundance: once
d_gene: TRBD2
j_gene: TRBJ2-2
CDR3nt: TGTGCCAGCAGCTACAGGGGCACTAGCGGGAAGAACACCGGGGAGCTGTTTTTT
CDR3aa: CASSYRGTSGKNTGELFF

v_gene: TRBV2
abundance: -
d_gene: -
j_gene: TRBJ1-5
CDR3nt: TGTGCCAGCAGTGAATCGGCAGGGACGCAGCCCCAGCATTTT
CDR3aa: CASSESAGTQPQHF

v_gene: TRBV28
abundance: -
d_gene: -
j_gene: TRBJ2-6
CDR3nt: TGTGCCAGCGAAGGCGGGGTTGGGGCCAACGTCCTGACTTTC
CDR3aa: CASEGGVGANVLTF

v_gene: TRBV5-6
abundance: -
d_gene: -
j_gene: TRBJ2-1
CDR3nt: TGTGCCAGCAGCTTGTTGAGTTCGTTGTACAATGAGCAGTTCTTC
CDR3aa: CASSLLSSLYNEQFF

v_gene: TRBV10-3
abundance: few
d_gene: TRBD1
j_gene: TRBJ1-2
CDR3nt: TGTGCCATCAGTGAGTCGGACAGGGGGGCCTATGGCTACACCTTC
CDR3aa: CAISESDRGAYGYTF

v_gene: TRBV27
abundance: -
d_gene: TRBD1
j_gene: TRBJ1-6
CDR3nt: TGTGCCAGCAGAACGGGACAGTTTAATTCACCCCTCCACTTT
CDR3aa: CASRTGQFNSPLHF

v_gene: TRBV12-3/TRBV12-4
abundance: few
d_gene: -
j_gene: TRBJ1-2
CDR3nt: TGTGCCAGCACCCCTCCGCAAGTGTATGGCTACACCTTC
CDR3aa: CASTPPQVYGYTF

v_gene: TRBV20-1
abundance: -
d_gene: TRBD1
j_gene: TRBJ1-6
CDR3nt: TGCAGTGCTAGAGATAGGACAGGGAAATCACCCCTCCACTTT
CDR3aa: CSARDRTGKSPLHF

v_gene: TRBV28
abundance: -
d_gene: -
j_gene: TRBJ1-1
CDR3nt: TGTGCCAGCAGTCCCACACCACGTGAAGCTTTCTTT
CDR3aa: CASSPTPREAFF

v_gene: TRBV28
abundance: few
d_gene: -
j_gene: TRBJ2-7
CDR3nt: TGTGCCAGCAGTCCCTATACAGGGAGGGACTACGAGCAGTACTTC
CDR3aa: CASSPYTGRDYEQYF

v_gene: TRBV28
abundance: -
d_gene: -
j_gene: TRBJ2-7
CDR3nt: TGTGCCAGCAGTTCCCACAAAGAGGAAGGCTACGAGCAGTACTTC
CDR3aa: CASSSHKEEGYEQYF